This TCR beta chain was documented in a study of blood T cell repertoires in COVID-19. In the study overall: Italy, Spain and the United States were the sources of the convalescent and acute COVID-19 samples. T cells, B-cell-depleted T cells, or PBMCs supplied cDNA or gDNA.

The CDR3 runs to 13 residues. Germline CDR1 SGHTA, CDR2 FQGNSA. Trimming pared 5 bases from V and 3 bases from J, leaving 11 bases between. In the authors' workflow: Estimates of nucleated cell counts were drawn from the amplification of reference gene primers. The method was immunoSEQ multiplex PCR; TCRdb's version includes in-frame clones alone and lacks a portion of them. The V and J calls and clone size were taken over from that table, and D and trimming were inferred from the DNA. The sample holds approximately 300,000 clones, around 87% seen once. The genes are TRBV7-2 and TRBJ2-7, with D tentatively TRBD1 (6 bases). Sequencing was done on a sample of peripheral blood. This TCR derives from a man over 45 with active or convalescent COVID-19. Here the CDR3 reads CASSVQGGYEQYF. Written as DNA, the CDR3 is TGTGCCAGCAGCGTACAGGGTGGCTACGAGCAGTACTTC.